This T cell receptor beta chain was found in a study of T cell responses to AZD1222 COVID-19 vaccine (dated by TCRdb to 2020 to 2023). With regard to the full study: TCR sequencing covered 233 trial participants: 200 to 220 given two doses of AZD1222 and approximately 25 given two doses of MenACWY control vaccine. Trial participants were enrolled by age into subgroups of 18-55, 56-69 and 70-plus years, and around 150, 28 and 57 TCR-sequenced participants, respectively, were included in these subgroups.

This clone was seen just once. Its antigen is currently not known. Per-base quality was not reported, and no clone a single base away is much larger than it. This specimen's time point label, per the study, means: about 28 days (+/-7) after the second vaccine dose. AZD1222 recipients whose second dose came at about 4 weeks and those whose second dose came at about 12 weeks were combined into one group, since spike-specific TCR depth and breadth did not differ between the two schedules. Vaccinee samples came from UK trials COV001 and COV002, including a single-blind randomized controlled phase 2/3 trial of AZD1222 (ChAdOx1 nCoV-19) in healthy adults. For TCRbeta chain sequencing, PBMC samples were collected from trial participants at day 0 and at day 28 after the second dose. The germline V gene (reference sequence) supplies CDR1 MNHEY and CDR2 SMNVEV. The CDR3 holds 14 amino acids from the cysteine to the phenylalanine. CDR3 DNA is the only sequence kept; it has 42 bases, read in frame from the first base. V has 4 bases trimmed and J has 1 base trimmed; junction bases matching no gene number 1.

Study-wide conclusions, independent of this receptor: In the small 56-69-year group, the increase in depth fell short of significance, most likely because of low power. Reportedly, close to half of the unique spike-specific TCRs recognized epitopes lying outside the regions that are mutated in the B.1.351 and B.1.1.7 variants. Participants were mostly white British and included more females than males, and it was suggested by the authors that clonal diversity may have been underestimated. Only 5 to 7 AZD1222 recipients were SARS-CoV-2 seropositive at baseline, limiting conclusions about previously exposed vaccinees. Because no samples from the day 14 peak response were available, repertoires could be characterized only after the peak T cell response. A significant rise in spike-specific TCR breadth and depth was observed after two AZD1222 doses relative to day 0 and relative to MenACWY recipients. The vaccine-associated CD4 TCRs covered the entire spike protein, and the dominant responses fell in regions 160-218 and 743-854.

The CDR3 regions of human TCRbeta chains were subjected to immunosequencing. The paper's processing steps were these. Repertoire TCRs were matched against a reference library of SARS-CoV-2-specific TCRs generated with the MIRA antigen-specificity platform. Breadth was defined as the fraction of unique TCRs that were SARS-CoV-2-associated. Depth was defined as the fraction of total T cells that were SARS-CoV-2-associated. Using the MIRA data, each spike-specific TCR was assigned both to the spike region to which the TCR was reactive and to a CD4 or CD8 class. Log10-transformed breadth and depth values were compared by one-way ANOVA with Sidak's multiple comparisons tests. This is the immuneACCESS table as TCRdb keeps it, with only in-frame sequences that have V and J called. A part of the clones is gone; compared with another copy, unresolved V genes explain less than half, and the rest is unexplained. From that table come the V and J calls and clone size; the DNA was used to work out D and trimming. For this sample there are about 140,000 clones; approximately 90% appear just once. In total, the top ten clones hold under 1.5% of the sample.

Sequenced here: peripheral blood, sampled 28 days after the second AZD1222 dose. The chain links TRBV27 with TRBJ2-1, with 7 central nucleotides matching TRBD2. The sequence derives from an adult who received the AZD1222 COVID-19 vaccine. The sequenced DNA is TGTGCCAGCAGTTGGGGGGGTTCCTACAATGAGCAGTTCTTC. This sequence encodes CASSWGGSYNEQFF.